These 32 T cell receptor beta chains originate from one sample sequenced in a study of blood T cell repertoires in COVID-19. Measured with immunoSEQ multiplex PCR; TCRdb has only the in-frame clones, and not every one. The repertoire consists of some 300,000 clones, with 90% occurring once and the leading ten covering around 0.93%. Sample: peripheral blood. These receptors all stem from a woman aged 40 to 50 with COVID-19, enrolled during active disease.

The chain employs TRBV6-4 and TRBJ2-6, with D possibly being TRBD2 (6 bases). Trimming shortened V by 2 bases and J by 0 bases, and 26 bases separated the two germline ends. Per germline, CDR1 MRHNA and CDR2 SNTAGT. The CDR3 consists of 22 residues. CDR3: CASSDEEPGLPSLLSGANVLTF. The CDR3 region has the DNA TGTGCCAGCAGTGACGAAGAGCCGGGACTTCCTTCCCTCCTCTCTGGGGCCAACGTCCTGACTTTC.

The chain uses TRBV30 and TRBJ1-3, with unresolved D. The V gene's germline CDR1 is GTSNPN and CDR2 SVGIG (reference sequence). The length of the CDR3 is 12 residues. The germline V and J ends were trimmed by 4 bases and 0 bases, with 4 bases remaining between them. Here the CDR3 reads CAWTVSGNTIYF. CDR3 coding DNA: TGTGCCTGGACAGTCTCTGGAAACACCATATATTTT.

V gene TRBV28 combines with J gene TRBJ1-5; 7 bases map to TRBD1. The CDR3 is 15 amino acids. Unmatched junction bases numbered 7, after V lost 4 bases and J lost 4 bases. Looked up from germline, CDR1 is MDHEN and CDR2 is SYDVKM. Here the CDR3 reads CASSSGRGPNQPQHF. The CDR3, as DNA: TGTGCCAGCAGTTCCGGGAGGGGGCCAAATCAGCCCCAGCATTTT.

This clone appeared a few times. CDR3 protein: CASSLSGTGEAFF. The CDR3 DNA follows: TGTGCCAGCAGTTTATCGGGGACAGGTGAAGCTTTCTTT. This chain links TRBV27 with TRBJ1-1; 8 bases line up with TRBD1. The CDR3 contains 13 residues. The V gene's germline CDR1 is MNHEY and CDR2 SMNVEV (reference sequence). V lost 0 bases to trimming and J lost 7 bases; unmatched junction nucleotides: 1.

The V gene is TRBV19, the J gene TRBJ1-5; D is unclear. The CDR3 length is 13 residues. Trimming took off 4 bases at V and 4 bases at J, with 8 bases between the two ends. Germline CDR1 and CDR2: LNHDA and SQIVND (reference sequence). In DNA, the CDR3 is TGTGCCAGTAGTAAAACAGCTAATCAGCCCCAGCATTTT. Protein: CASSKTANQPQHF.

J is TRBJ2-7 and V is TRBV10-3, with TRBD1 identical over 10 bases. Germline trimming cut 8 bases from V and 6 bases from J; bases unmatched to any gene: 7. The CDR3 consists of 13 residues. From germline, CDR1 is ENHRY and CDR2 SYGVKD. CDR3 nucleotide sequence: TGTGCCATCGAAGGGACAGGGGAAGGCGAGCAGTACTTC. Translating gives CAIEGTGEGEQYF.

The rearrangement links TRBV18 to TRBJ2-2, with TRBD2 identical over 9 bases. CDR1 and CDR2 (germline): KGHSH, LQKENI. The J segment lost 8 bases and the V segment lost 0 bases, leaving 16 bases of the junction unmatched. There are 19 residues in the CDR3. DNA for the CDR3: TGTGCCAGCTCACCACCGACGGATTTGCGGGGGGGCTCGGCAGGGGAGCTGTTTTTT. It yields the protein CASSPPTDLRGGSAGELFF. The whole variable domain, remainder taken from reference TRBV18 and TRBJ2-2, is NAGVMQNPRHLVRRRGQEARLRCSPMKGHSHVYWYRQLPEEGLKFMVYLQKENIIDESGMPKERFSAEFPKEGPSILRIQQVVRGDSAAYFCASSPPTDLRGGSAGELFFGEGSRLTVL.

J is TRBJ1-4 and V is TRBV18, with 7 bases lining up with TRBD1. The germline gives CDR1 KGHSH, CDR2 LQKENI. The CDR3 contains 14 residues. Trimming cost V 4 bases and J 4 bases; bases outside gene matches: 3. CDR3 loop: CASSLGQLNEKLFF. Written as DNA, the CDR3 is TGTGCCAGCTCACTGGGACAGCTTAATGAAAAACTGTTTTTT.

The genes are TRBV3-1 (or the pseudogene TRBV3-2) and TRBJ1-1, with 7 bases lining up with TRBD1. The V and J ends lost 1 base and 6 bases, in that order; junction bases with no gene match: 5. The CDR3 consists of 14 residues. Germline CDR1 LGHDT, CDR2 YNNKEL (reference sequence). The CDR3 reads CASSQAGDSSEAFF. The CDR3 nucleotides are TGTGCCAGCAGCCAAGCGGGGGACAGTTCTGAAGCTTTCTTT.

The V and J genes are TRBV7-9 and TRBJ1-1, with D hard to call. The V end was cut by 5 bases, the J end by 1 base, with 5 bases between. The CDR3 has 12 amino acids. Germline CDR1 reads SEHNR; CDR2 reads FQNEAQ (reference sequence). The CDR3 loop reads CASSPRNTEAFF. Here the CDR3 DNA reads TGTGCCAGCAGCCCTCGGAACACTGAAGCTTTCTTT.

This clone showed up just a few times. The V call is TRBV4-1, the J call TRBJ2-1; 8 nucleotides agree with TRBD2. The CDR3 extends over 16 amino acids. Trimming took 3 bases from V and 2 from J; bases not matched to a gene: 6. Germline V CDR1 and CDR2: MGHRA, YSYEKL. The CDR3 DNA follows: TGCGCCAGCAGCCAGGATACTAGCGGCACCTACAATGAGCAGTTCTTC. Its translation: CASSQDTSGTYNEQFF.

This clone was observed a single time. J is TRBJ1-1 and V is TRBV2; 7 bases are shared with TRBD1. CDR1 is SNHLY, CDR2 FYNNEI, per germline. V dropped 4 bases and J dropped 2; count of bases not matched to a gene: 4. The length of the CDR3 is 14 residues. The DNA of the CDR3 is TGTGCCAGCAGTGCGGACAGGACTAACACTGAAGCTTTCTTT. This gives the protein CASSADRTNTEAFF.

About this clone: At the DNA level, this CDR3 is encoded by other sequences in the same sample as well. J is TRBJ1-2 and V is TRBV12-3 or TRBV12-4, with D possibly being TRBD1 (5 bases). Trimming took off 2 bases at V and 4 bases at J, with 8 bases between the two ends. CDR3 length: 13 residues. In DNA form, the CDR3 reads TGTGCCAGCAGTTTACAGGGAATCTATGGCTACACCTTC. Translated: CASSLQGIYGYTF.

The chain has TRBV5-6 and TRBJ2-7; TRBD1 might be the D (5 bases). Germline CDR1 SGHDT, CDR2 YYEEEE. The CDR3 has 16 residues. V lost 0 bases and J 3 bases, leaving 16 bases between the germline ends. The CDR3 DNA reads as TGTGCCAGCAGCTTGGAAGGTTCAGGGTACAGCTACGAGCAGTACTTC. Translation: CASSLEGSGYSYEQYF.

This clone has only a few counts. This sequence joins TRBV5-6 and TRBJ2-2, with TRBD2 matching 7 bases. Looked up from germline, CDR1 is SGHDT and CDR2 is YYEEEE. This CDR3 comprises 16 residues. Losses at the gene ends were 2 bases for V and 4 bases for J; bases not matched to a gene: 8. CDR3 protein: CASSFSPSGLTGELFF. The CDR3 nucleotides are TGTGCCAGCAGCTTTTCCCCTAGCGGACTCACCGGGGAGCTGTTTTTT.

This chain uses TRBV4-3 with TRBJ2-5; the match to TRBD1 covers 10 bases. J was trimmed by 5 bases and V by 0 bases; bases with no gene match: 6. The CDR3 extends over 16 amino acids. The germline CDR1 and CDR2 sequences are LGHNA and YSLEER. The CDR3 bases are TGCGCCAGCAGCCAAGATGAGACAGGGGGCTTCGAGACCCAGTACTTC. Translating it yields CASSQDETGGFETQYF.

The chain is built from TRBV5-1 and TRBJ1-1; D is unclear. Deletions cut 1 base from V and 0 bases from J, with 10 bases between. The germline V gene has CDR1 SGHRS and CDR2 YFSETQ. The length of the CDR3 is 15 residues. CDR3 protein: CASSLFGAVNTEAFF. CDR3 nucleotide sequence: TGCGCCAGCAGCTTGTTTGGTGCGGTGAACACTGAAGCTTTCTTT.

The CDR3 loop reads CASSLTGTGNSPLHF. The CDR3 DNA reads as TGTGCCAGCAGTTTAACCGGGACAGGGAATTCACCCCTCCACTTT. This chain connects TRBV27 to TRBJ1-6; TRBD1 matches at 9 bases. V gave up 2 bases and J gave up 7 bases; unmatched junction bases: 3. The length of the CDR3 is 15 residues. The germline CDR1 and CDR2 sequences are MNHEY and SMNVEV (reference sequence).

This clone came up once. The chain uses TRBV3-1 (or the pseudogene TRBV3-2) and TRBJ2-1; 7 bases are a match to TRBD2. V lost 4 bases and J lost 1; bases outside the gene matches: 10. The CDR3 covers 17 residues. Per the germline V gene, CDR1 is LGHDT and CDR2 is YNNKEL (reference sequence). The DNA of the CDR3 is TGTGCCAGCAGCCCCCTAGGGGTCGGGGGGTCCTACAATGAGCAGTTCTTC. Protein product: CASSPLGVGGSYNEQFF.

The sample holds a few counts of this clone. The rearrangement joins TRBV7-8 to TRBJ1-4; 9 positions match TRBD1. CDR3 length equals 15 residues. V lost 4 bases and J lost 6; bases outside the gene matches: 6. Looked up from germline, CDR1 is SGHVS and CDR2 is FQNEAQ. CDR3 protein: CASSSIGTGYEKLFF. The CDR3 DNA reads TGTGCCAGCAGCTCCATCGGGACAGGGTATGAAAAACTGTTTTTT.

In this sample, this clone turned up once. This chain uses TRBV2 with TRBJ2-1; a possible D gene is TRBD2 (5 bases). Germline-derived CDR1 and CDR2 are SNHLY and FYNNEI. Trimming shortened V by 6 bases and J by 0 bases, and 12 bases separated the two germline ends. The CDR3 consists of 15 residues. CDR3 sequence: CASRDFPSSYNEQFF. The CDR3 nucleotides read TGTGCCAGCAGGGACTTTCCGAGCTCCTACAATGAGCAGTTCTTC.

The chain is built from TRBV7-2 and TRBJ1-4; a weak D match, TRBD1 (6 bases). V was shortened by 1 base and J by 6 bases, with 12 bases between the two germline ends. This CDR3 has 15 amino acids. The germline CDR1 and CDR2 sequences are SGHTA and FQGNSA. The CDR3 nucleotides are TGTGCCAGCAGCTTAGTCAGGAAGGGGGATGAAAAACTGTTTTTT. Translation gives CASSLVRKGDEKLFF.

The chain is built from TRBV7-3 and TRBJ2-1, with 11 positions matching TRBD2. After removal of 2 bases from V and 6 bases from J, the junction contained 18 bases not matched to a gene. Per germline, CDR1 SGHTA and CDR2 FQGTGA. The CDR3 has 20 residues. The CDR3 spells CASSLLSRTSGPWVTNEQFF. CDR3 coding DNA: TGTGCCAGCAGCTTACTTTCTAGGACTAGCGGGCCGTGGGTTACCAATGAGCAGTTCTTC.

The rearrangement links TRBV7-6 to TRBJ1-6; perhaps TRBD1 as D (6 bases). This CDR3 has 18 residues. Deletions cut 1 base from V and 0 bases from J, with 13 bases between. The germline CDR1 and CDR2 sequences are SGHVS and FNYEAQ. CDR3 in amino acids: CASSLGGLRSSYNSPLHF. Here the CDR3 DNA reads TGTGCCAGCAGCTTAGGGGGGCTACGGAGCTCCTATAATTCACCCCTCCACTTT.

This rearrangement joins TRBV5-6 to TRBJ1-3; D perhaps matches TRBD1 (6 bases). The CDR3 length is 16 residues. The V gene lost 4 bases and the J gene lost 1 base, with 15 bases spanning the gap. The germline CDR1 and CDR2 sequences are SGHDT and YYEEEE. The CDR3 here is CASSLGAARSGNTIYF. CDR3 nucleotides: TGTGCCAGCAGCCTGGGGGCAGCCAGGTCTGGAAACACCATATATTTT. Full variable domain (outside the CDR3, taken from reference TRBV5-6 and TRBJ1-3): DAGVTQSPTHLIKTRGQQVTLRCSPKSGHDTVSWYQQALGQGPQFIFQYYEEEERQRGNFPDRFSGHQFPNYSSELNVNALLLGDSALYLCASSLGAARSGNTIYFGEGSWLTVV.

CDR3 region: CATSRARQGPLSEQYF. CDR3 nucleotides: TGTGCCACCAGCAGGGCCAGACAGGGTCCGTTGTCCGAGCAGTACTTC. The gene calls are TRBV15 and TRBJ2-7; 7 bases are a match to TRBD1. CDR3 size: 16 residues. The germline V gene encodes CDR1 LNHNV and CDR2 YYDKDF (reference sequence). Germline trimming cut 3 bases from V and 6 bases from J; bases unmatched to any gene: 14.

The chain uses TRBV19 and TRBJ1-5, with D possibly TRBD1 on 5 matching bases. This CDR3 spans 16 amino acids. From germline, CDR1 is LNHDA and CDR2 SQIVND (reference sequence). The germline V and J ends were trimmed by 7 bases and 5 bases, with 21 bases remaining between them. DNA for the CDR3: TGTGCCAGTACCTCTATAGGGGTTCGATTTGATCAGCCCCAGCATTTT. This codes for CASTSIGVRFDQPQHF.

The genes are TRBV13 and TRBJ1-2; TRBD1 is a possible D gene (6 bases). The CDR3 is 15 residues long. The germline V gene encodes CDR1 PRHDT and CDR2 FYEKMQ (reference sequence). V was clipped by 3 bases and J by 1 base, with 12 bases between them. CDR3 in DNA: TGTGCCAGCAGCTTTGGACAGACTGTTAACTATGGCTACACCTTC. This sequence encodes CASSFGQTVNYGYTF.

J is TRBJ2-2 and V is TRBV7-9; tentatively, D is TRBD2 (5 bases). CDR1 and CDR2 from the germline V gene are SEHNR and FQNEAQ (reference sequence). The length of the CDR3 is 16 residues. V dropped 6 bases and J dropped 7 bases, with 21 bases sitting between them. CDR3 protein: CASRPTLNGVGGELFF. The CDR3 DNA reads as TGTGCCAGCAGACCCACCCTCAACGGGGTCGGCGGGGAGCTGTTTTTT.

The genes are TRBV7-2 and TRBJ2-1, with 9 bases fitting TRBD2. Germline-derived CDR1 and CDR2 are SGHTA and FQGNSA. The CDR3 spans 17 residues. V was pared by 5 bases and J by 4 bases, with 12 bases of the junction left unmatched. CDR3 sequence (DNA): TGTGCCAGCAGCCCAGGTGTCCTAGCGGGGATTTACAATGAGCAGTTCTTC. Residues: CASSPGVLAGIYNEQFF.

The V gene is TRBV5-4, the J gene TRBJ2-7, with D possibly TRBD2 on 5 matching bases. Germline V CDR1 and CDR2: SGHNT, YYREEE (reference sequence). Trimming removed 4 bases from V and 3 bases from J, with 20 bases in between. The CDR3 contains 16 residues. This chain's CDR3 is CASSDGKRQAYYEQYF. The DNA of the CDR3 is TGTGCCAGCAGCGATGGGAAGCGGCAGGCTTACTACGAGCAGTACTTC.

With respect to this clone: Other DNA sequences from this sample encode an identical CDR3 as well. The rearrangement uses TRBV28 and TRBJ1-1; possible D gene TRBD1, 5 bases. The V end was cut by 2 bases, the J end by 4 bases, with 5 bases between. From germline, CDR1 is MDHEN and CDR2 SYDVKM. CDR3 length: 12 amino acids. The CDR3 nucleotides are TGTGCCAGCAGTTTACAGGGCACTGAAGCTTTCTTT. This gives the protein CASSLQGTEAFF.